The sequence of this TCR beta chain was determined in a study of cytomegalovirus exposure and HLA in healthy donors. Study findings and constraints: Immune exposure data for these donors was limited to CMV serostatus. Per published accounts, TCR beta sequences correctly predicted the HLA-A and HLA-B alleles of most subjects. In a later analysis, HLA-associated TCR beta chains were more clonally expanded than equally common others.

J was trimmed by 1 base and V by 5 bases; bases with no gene match: 5. Germline V gene sequence: CDR1 SGHVS, CDR2 FQNEAQ. The length of the CDR3 is 15 residues. The study ran its PCR with 60 Vbeta and 13 Jbeta primers. The repertoire was sequenced with immunoSEQ multiplex PCR; TCRdb's copy has only in-frame clones and lacks some. This sample carries around 60,000 clones, roughly 70% of them seen once, and the ten largest clones take nearly 25%. Notes on this clone: Its antigen is not identified.

The chain carries TRBV7-8 and TRBJ1-5; 7 nucleotides align to TRBD1. This receptor was taken from a man aged 45-65 years in good health and CMV-seropositive. The material sequenced was PBMCs. The DNA of the CDR3 is TGTGCCAGCAGCCACCGGGACAGAAGCAATCAGCCCCAGCATTTT. Residues: CASSHRDRSNQPQHF.